Below, 27 T cell receptor beta chains from the same sample are listed, as sequenced in a study of shared clonotypes between healthy human individuals (dated by TCRdb to the early 2020s). Library creation used the immunoSEQ multiplex PCR assay. Imported from immuneACCESS, the table was reduced by TCRdb to in-frame sequences with V and J called. These copies leave out some clones; in studies compared against another copy, an unresolved V gene accounts for under half, and the cause of the remainder is not known. For this sample there are more than 2,000,000 clones; approximately 95% appear just once. The ten largest make up about 0.39% of the sample. Sequencing was performed on naive CD4+ T cells from PBMCs. Read against the paper, the sample's cell subset or site label means: CD45RA+ positively selected. The source is a man aged 18 to 30 in good health. Some clones in this sample may be carry-over from other donors' samples.

The chain is built from TRBV5-1 and TRBJ2-5; unclear D gene. V shed 1 base and J shed 4 bases, with 8 bases lying between them. The CDR3 is 13 residues long. The germline V gene has CDR1 SGHRS and CDR2 YFSETQ. The DNA of the CDR3 is TGCGCCAGCAGCTTGATGGGATCAGAGACCCAGTACTTC. Encoded protein: CASSLMGSETQYF.

V usage is TRBV6-6 and J usage is TRBJ1-2; D remains ambiguous. The CDR3 loop spans 12 amino acids. Germline-derived CDR1 and CDR2 are MNHNY and SVGAGI (reference sequence). Deletions cut 4 bases from V and 2 bases from J, with 5 bases between. The CDR3 nucleotides are TGTGCCAGCAGTTTGCCAAACTATGGCTACACCTTC. Translating gives CASSLPNYGYTF.

J is TRBJ2-7 and V is TRBV7-2; D gene ambiguous. There are 14 residues in the CDR3. V lost 2 bases to trimming and J lost 4 bases, with 12 bases between them. Germline V gives CDR1 SGHTA, CDR2 FQGNSA. CDR3 sequence reads: CASSLRATEYEQYF. The CDR3 region has the DNA TGTGCCAGCAGCTTACGAGCGACTGAATACGAGCAGTACTTC.

This sequence joins TRBV5-1 and TRBJ2-7; the D is unclear. Trimming removed 1 base from V and 2 bases from J, with 10 bases in between. The CDR3 is 14 amino acids. The germline V gene encodes CDR1 SGHRS and CDR2 YFSETQ. CDR3 nucleotides: TGCGCCAGCAGCTTGAACACCTGGACCTACGAGCAGTACTTC. This gives the protein CASSLNTWTYEQYF. Full variable domain (missing parts from reference TRBV5-1 and TRBJ2-7): KAGVTQTPRYLIKTRGQQVTLSCSPISGHRSVSWYQQTPGQGLQFLFEYFSETQRNKGNFPGRFSGRQFSNSRSEMNVSTLELGDSALYLCASSLNTWTYEQYFGPGTRLTVT.

The chain is built from TRBV5-1 and TRBJ2-5; TRBD1 matches at 11 bases. Germline V CDR1 and CDR2: SGHRS, YFSETQ. The CDR3 is made up of 14 amino acids. V dropped 7 bases and J dropped 6; count of bases not matched to a gene: 8. As DNA, the CDR3 is TGCGCCAGCGGCCTGGGACAGGGGGATAAGACCCAGTACTTC. Its protein product is CASGLGQGDKTQYF.

Only one count was recorded for this clone. The chain carries TRBV19 and TRBJ2-7; 10 bases line up with TRBD2. V lost 4 bases to trimming and J lost 6 bases; unmatched junction nucleotides: 9. The germline V gene encodes CDR1 LNHDA and CDR2 SQIVND (reference sequence). The CDR3 runs to 15 residues. In DNA, the CDR3 is TGTGCCAGTAGTAGGGGCGGGCTAGCGGGAGCCGAGCAGTACTTC. Its translation is CASSRGGLAGAEQYF.

The chain joins TRBV6-1 to TRBJ2-5; TRBD2 might be the D (6 bases). This CDR3 is built from 14 residues. CDR1 is MNHNS and CDR2 is SASEGT in the germline V gene. V lost 6 bases and J lost 4, with 15 bases in between. CDR3 bases: TGTGCCAGCAGCAAGAGACTAGACCCAGAGACCCAGTACTTC. This gives the protein CASSKRLDPETQYF.

This sequence joins TRBV7-9 and TRBJ2-5; 11 bases are a match to TRBD2. The germline V gene has CDR1 SEHNR and CDR2 FQNEAQ (reference sequence). The CDR3 consists of 15 residues. The V and J ends lost 4 bases and 4 bases, in that order; junction bases with no gene match: 5. DNA for the CDR3: TGTGCCAGCAGCTCACTAGCGGGAGTTGGAGAGACCCAGTACTTC. It codes for CASSSLAGVGETQYF.

The chain combines TRBV5-6 with TRBJ2-1; D possibly corresponds to TRBD2 (6 bases). The CDR3 loop spans 15 amino acids. The germline V gene has CDR1 SGHDT and CDR2 YYEEEE. V gave up 1 base and J gave up 9 bases, with 17 bases separating them. For the CDR3, the DNA is TGTGCCAGCAGCTTGAGGCCGAGTGGACTACTTGAGCAGTTCTTC. Translating it yields CASSLRPSGLLEQFF.

Of note for this clone: The same CDR3 is also encoded by other DNA sequences in this sample. CDR3 sequence: CASSQSGEQFF. The DNA for the CDR3 is TGCGCCAGCAGCCAAAGCGGGGAGCAGTTCTTC. This chain joins TRBV4-1 and TRBJ2-1; D may be TRBD2 (6 bases). The CDR3 contains 11 residues. Germline V gene sequence: CDR1 MGHRA, CDR2 YSYEKL. Deletions cut 2 bases from V and 10 bases from J, with 6 bases between.

There are a few counts of this clone. The rearrangement links TRBV5-1 to TRBJ1-5; D unclear. Germline CDR1 and CDR2: SGHRS and YFSETQ. This CDR3 has 15 residues. V was cut by 4 bases and J by 3 bases, with 14 bases left in between. The CDR3: CASSPLGSNNQPQHF. The CDR3 DNA sequence: TGCGCCAGCAGCCCTCTCGGCAGTAACAATCAGCCCCAGCATTTT.

A single count supports this clone. The rearrangement joins TRBV28 to TRBJ2-6; possible D gene TRBD1, 6 bases. With 7 bases removed from V and 0 bases from J, the gap between germline ends came to 19 bases. Germline CDR1 and CDR2: MDHEN and SYDVKM. The CDR3 totals 18 residues. CDR3 region: CASTGPGQTFSGANVLTF. The CDR3 nucleotides read TGTGCCAGCACGGGACCGGGACAAACATTCTCTGGGGCCAACGTCCTGACTTTC.

This clone was observed a single time. The CDR3, as DNA: TGTGCCAGCAGTTCCGGGGCCTACGAGCAGTACTTC. Its translation is CASSSGAYEQYF. The genes are TRBV6-1 and TRBJ2-7; D possibly corresponds to TRBD2 (5 bases). V lost 5 bases and J 2 bases, leaving 7 bases between the germline ends. The CDR3 spans 12 residues. Germline V CDR1 and CDR2: MNHNS, SASEGT.

The rearrangement links TRBV5-8 to TRBJ2-2; no clear D gene. The V and J ends lost 0 bases and 1 base respectively, with 22 bases between them. Germline assignment: CDR1 SGHTS and CDR2 YDEGEE. CDR3 length: 20 residues. The CDR3 here is CASSLGFWVTKNQNTGELFF. In nucleotides, the CDR3 is TGTGCCAGCAGCTTGGGATTTTGGGTCACCAAAAACCAGAACACCGGGGAGCTGTTTTTT.

Comment on this clone: The CDR3 end shows no conserved phenylalanine or tryptophan, and so a read error is likely. No DNA is shown, since the ends of the CDR3 on it are uncertain; the CDR3 is the one TCRdb lists. This chain links TRBV5-1 with TRBJ2-7; the table's D call, TRBD2, has no DNA check behind it. The CDR3 totals 15 residues, both ends included. In germline, CDR1 is SGHRS, CDR2 YFSETQ. CDR3 amino acids: CASSPEPGTSGSGAY.

This clone was seen only once. The V call is TRBV29-1, the J call TRBJ1-1; D is perhaps TRBD1 (5 bases). Trimming removed 6 bases at V and 4 bases at J, with 18 bases between. CDR3 size: 14 residues. CDR1 and CDR2 from the germline V gene are SQVTM and ANQGSEA. The CDR3 DNA is TGCAGCGTAGAGTCAACCGCAGGGAGCACTGAAGCTTTCTTT. Its protein is CSVESTAGSTEAFF.

This clone was seen just once. The V gene is TRBV19, the J gene TRBJ1-2; 7 bases match TRBD1. CDR1 and CDR2 from the germline V gene are LNHDA and SQIVND (reference sequence). The junction had 8 bases not matched to a gene; V was cut back by 5 bases and J by 2 bases. The CDR3 extends over 15 amino acids. Here the CDR3 DNA reads TGTGCCAGTAGTGCTGGGACAGCTCCCAACTATGGCTACACCTTC. Translation: CASSAGTAPNYGYTF.

The chain recombines TRBV30 with TRBJ2-7; perhaps TRBD1 as D (7 bases). The germline V gene has CDR1 GTSNPN and CDR2 SVGIG (reference sequence). Trimming stripped 3 bases from V and 8 bases from J, with 23 bases between. The CDR3 loop spans 15 amino acids. The CDR3: CAWRETGQRARKQYF. The CDR3 DNA reads as TGTGCCTGGAGGGAAACGGGACAGCGGGCTAGGAAGCAGTACTTC.

This clone was recorded only once. This chain joins TRBV11-3 and TRBJ2-3; possibly TRBD1 or TRBD2 for D (7 bases each). CDR3 length equals 13 residues. Germline loops: CDR1 SGHNT, CDR2 YENEEA. V shed 5 bases and J shed 6 bases, with 12 bases lying between them. CDR3 loop: CASSAQGGDTQYF. In DNA form, the CDR3 reads TGTGCCAGCAGCGCTCAGGGGGGGGATACGCAGTATTTT.

The V gene is TRBV29-1, the J gene TRBJ2-3, with D tentatively TRBD2 (5 bases). The CDR3 consists of 14 residues. Per germline, CDR1 SQVTM and CDR2 ANQGSEA. Trimming removed 4 bases from V and 8 bases from J, with 19 bases in between. CDR3 residues: CSVVVSTIVGTQYF. The CDR3, as DNA: TGCAGCGTTGTAGTATCGACTATTGTGGGTACGCAGTATTTT.

The chain links TRBV27 to TRBJ1-5; 10 bases agree with TRBD1. CDR1 is MNHEY, CDR2 SMNVEV, per germline (reference sequence). V trimming: 6 bases; J trimming: 0 bases; junction bases outside the gene matches: 8. The CDR3 spans 17 residues. CDR3 DNA sequence: TGTGCCAGCAGCCCTCTGGACAGGGGGGATAGCAATCAGCCCCAGCATTTT. Encoded protein: CASSPLDRGDSNQPQHF.

The chain links TRBV5-6 to TRBJ1-5; possible D gene TRBD1, 5 bases. This CDR3 contains 13 residues. The germline CDR1 and CDR2 sequences are SGHDT and YYEEEE. The V end was cut by 4 bases, the J end by 8 bases, with 13 bases between. CDR3 coding DNA: TGTGCCAGCAGCAGAAGGGGTTCTAAGCCCCAGCATTTT. This encodes CASSRRGSKPQHF. The full variable domain, in which reference TRBV5-6 and TRBJ1-5 provide the parts outside the CDR3, is DAGVTQSPTHLIKTRGQQVTLRCSPKSGHDTVSWYQQALGQGPQFIFQYYEEEERQRGNFPDRFSGHQFPNYSSELNVNALLLGDSALYLCASSRRGSKPQHFGDGTRLSIL.

The V and J genes are TRBV6-6 and TRBJ1-2, with D perhaps matching TRBD1 (6 bases). Trimming removed 2 bases at V and 7 bases at J, with 17 bases between. Germline CDR1 is MNHNY and CDR2 is SVGAGI (reference sequence). The CDR3 covers 15 residues. The CDR3 here is CASSYQRTDPGGYTF. The CDR3 DNA is TGTGCCAGCAGTTACCAACGGACAGACCCTGGTGGCTACACCTTC.

The chain uses TRBV11-2 and TRBJ2-7; D unresolved. Per the germline V gene, CDR1 is SGHAT and CDR2 is FQNNGV. V lost 5 bases, J lost 6 bases, and 26 bases lay in between. This CDR3 contains 17 residues. The CDR3: CASSPRGPGHGRTEQYF. In nucleotides, the CDR3 is TGTGCCAGCAGCCCCAGAGGTCCTGGTCACGGGCGGACCGAGCAGTACTTC. Filled out from reference TRBV11-2 and TRBJ2-7, the complete variable domain reads EAGVAQSPRYKIIEKRQSVAFWCNPISGHATLYWYQQILGQGPKLLIQFQNNGVVDDSQLPKDRFSAERLKGVDSTLKIQPAKLEDSAVYLCASSPRGPGHGRTEQYFGPGTRLTVT.

V usage is TRBV5-1 and J usage is TRBJ1-1; D uncertain. Germline V CDR1 and CDR2: SGHRS, YFSETQ. Trimming pared 2 bases from V and 1 base from J, leaving 12 bases between. The CDR3 loop spans 15 amino acids. CDR3 in amino acids: CASSFRPEKNTEAFF. The CDR3 DNA follows: TGCGCCAGCAGCTTCCGACCCGAAAAGAACACTGAAGCTTTCTTT.

The chain has TRBV5-1 and TRBJ2-7, with 8 bases identical to TRBD2. Germline CDR1 is SGHRS and CDR2 is YFSETQ. CDR3 length: 15 residues. V lost 4 bases to trimming and J lost 5 bases; unmatched junction nucleotides: 11. The CDR3 reads CASSPTGTRSDEQYF. In DNA, the CDR3 is TGCGCCAGCAGCCCCACCGGGACTAGGTCCGACGAGCAGTACTTC.

The chain employs TRBV28 and TRBJ2-7; possible D gene TRBD2, 7 bases. The CDR3 sequence is 14 residues long. Germline loops: CDR1 MDHEN, CDR2 SYDVKM. V was pared by 7 bases and J by 3 bases, with 16 bases between. The CDR3 reads CASTPGGGNYEQYF. The CDR3 DNA reads TGTGCCAGCACCCCGGGCGGGGGCAACTACGAGCAGTACTTC.